This T cell receptor (beta chain) comes out of a study of T cell responses to AZD1222 COVID-19 vaccine. The CDR3 extends over 14 amino acids. Trimming removed 5 bases from V and 8 bases from J, with 18 bases in between. CDR1 is SQVTM, CDR2 ANQGSEA, per germline. Produced via immunoSEQ multiplex PCR; TCRdb's table is partial and in-frame only. Of about 92,000 clones in the sample, over 75% were seen once. The specimen was peripheral blood, collected on day 0 of AZD1222 vaccination. J is TRBJ1-4 and V is TRBV29-1; possibly TRBD1 for D (6 bases). This receptor was obtained from an adult in good health. The CDR3 sequence: CSVSLLGQGEKLFF. CDR3 DNA: TGCAGCGTTTCTCTTTTGGGACAAGGGGAAAAACTGTTTTTT.